The 18 T cell receptor beta chains given below trace back to one sample, sequenced in a study of blood T cell repertoires in COVID-19. Method: immunoSEQ multiplex PCR; TCRdb's copy keeps in-frame clones and lacks some. The table includes 300,000 to 450,000 clones, roughly 90% detected once. The specimen was peripheral blood. Receptors were obtained from a woman aged 25 to 39 with COVID-19, enrolled during active disease.

The J gene is TRBJ1-1, the V gene TRBV5-8; no clear D. The CDR3 sequence is 14 residues long. Trimming stripped 4 bases from V and 1 base from J, with 11 bases between. Germline V CDR1 and CDR2: SGHTS, YDEGEE. CDR3 amino acids: CASSPGSPNTEAFF. For the CDR3, the DNA is TGTGCCAGCAGCCCCGGGAGCCCGAACACTGAAGCTTTCTTT.

The chain couples TRBV4-3 to TRBJ2-2; the match to TRBD1 covers 7 bases. The V and J ends lost 1 base and 0 bases, in that order; junction bases with no gene match: 2. This CDR3 region has 16 residues. Germline CDR1 and CDR2: LGHNA and YSLEER. The CDR3 protein is CASSQVQGANTGELFF. CDR3 bases: TGCGCCAGCAGCCAAGTGCAGGGGGCGAACACCGGGGAGCTGTTTTTT.

V gene TRBV4-3 combines with J gene TRBJ2-4; D not resolved. Germline CDR1 reads LGHNA; CDR2 reads YSLEER. CDR3 length: 15 amino acids. Trimming pared 2 bases from V and 4 bases from J, leaving 12 bases between. Written as DNA, the CDR3 is TGCGCCAGCAGCCAATACTCGACACCTAAAAACATTCAGTACTTC. Protein product: CASSQYSTPKNIQYF.

This chain connects TRBV11-2 to TRBJ1-2; D remains unclear. CDR1 SGHAT and CDR2 FQNNGV come from the germline V gene. The V end lost 4 bases, the J end lost 4 bases, and 10 bases lay between the germline ends. CDR3 length: 13 residues. Here the CDR3 reads CASSSQNLYGYTF. In DNA, the CDR3 is TGTGCCAGCAGCTCGCAGAACCTCTATGGCTACACCTTC. The variable domain in full, completed from reference TRBV11-2 and TRBJ1-2, reads EAGVAQSPRYKIIEKRQSVAFWCNPISGHATLYWYQQILGQGPKLLIQFQNNGVVDDSQLPKDRFSAERLKGVDSTLKIQPAKLEDSAVYLCASSSQNLYGYTFGSGTRLTVV.

The chain carries TRBV5-5 and TRBJ2-7; perhaps TRBD1 as D (6 bases). Germline CDR1 SGHKS, CDR2 YYEKEE (reference sequence). V shed 4 bases and J shed 2 bases, with 19 bases lying between them. This CDR3 has 16 amino acids. The CDR3 region is CASSQGWDTTTYEQYF. CDR3 nucleotides: TGTGCCAGCAGCCAAGGGTGGGACACCACGACCTACGAGCAGTACTTC. Full variable domain (rest looked up from reference TRBV5-5 and TRBJ2-7): DAGVTQSPTHLIKTRGQQVTLRCSPISGHKSVSWYQQVLGQGPQFIFQYYEKEERGRGNFPDRFSARQFPNYSSELNVNALLLGDSALYLCASSQGWDTTTYEQYFGPGTRLTVT.

The chain joins TRBV6-4 to TRBJ2-3; weak D call: TRBD2 (7 bases). The V gene's germline CDR1 is MRHNA and CDR2 SNTAGT. The CDR3 length is 15 residues. The V and J ends lost 6 bases and 4 bases respectively, with 17 bases between them. The CDR3 DNA reads TGTGCCAGCAGCCCCTCGGGGGGCGAGGCAGATACGCAGTATTTT. Translating gives CASSPSGGEADTQYF.

The genes are TRBV30 and TRBJ1-6, with TRBD1 as a possible D gene (6 bases). V was clipped by 0 bases and J by 9 bases, with 12 bases between them. In germline, CDR1 is GTSNPN, CDR2 SVGIG (reference sequence). The CDR3 is 14 residues long. CDR3 DNA sequence: TGTGCCTGGAGTGTAGGGGGGGTGGGTTCACCCCTCCACTTT. Translating it yields CAWSVGGVGSPLHF.

The CDR3 DNA follows: TGTGCCAGCAGCCAAACACCAGGGGTCTCACAGTACTTC. This encodes CASSQTPGVSQYF. This chain links TRBV14 with TRBJ2-4, with a possible D match to TRBD1 (6 bases). Trimming removed 2 bases from V and 13 bases from J, with 15 bases in between. Per the germline V gene, CDR1 is SGHDN and CDR2 is FVKESK. This CDR3 spans 13 amino acids.

Turning to this clone: At one of its ends the junction is not consistent with the germline gene, which may arise from a read error. This sample also contains other DNA sequences that code for the same CDR3. The chain uses TRBV6-5 and TRBJ2-1; TRBD2 agrees at 12 bases. The CDR3 contains 16 residues. Germline values: CDR1 MNHEY, CDR2 SVGAGI. CDR3 sequence (DNA): TGTGCTAGCAGTTACGGGGGACTAGCGGGTTACAATGAGCAGTTCTTC. Amino acids: CASSYGGLAGYNEQFF.

The chain employs TRBV7-2 and TRBJ2-1; 10 bases line up with TRBD1. CDR1 and CDR2 (germline): SGHTA, FQGNSA. The CDR3 is made up of 15 amino acids. V gave up 3 bases and J gave up 5 bases; unmatched junction bases: 4. In DNA form, the CDR3 reads TGTGCCAGCAGCTTGGGGACAGGGGACAACAATGAGCAGTTCTTC. It specifies CASSLGTGDNNEQFF.

The chain has TRBV24-1 and TRBJ2-3; a possible D gene is TRBD1 (5 bases). Germline V CDR1 and CDR2: KGHDR, SFDVKD. The CDR3 runs to 17 residues. V was shortened by 4 bases and J by 2 bases, with 18 bases between the two germline ends. Here the CDR3 reads CATSDWGDSPSTDTQYF. CDR3 nucleotides: TGTGCCACCAGTGACTGGGGTGACAGTCCATCCACAGATACGCAGTATTTT.

The chain recombines TRBV5-1 with TRBJ2-3, with 9 bases that match TRBD2. The J segment lost 3 bases and the V segment lost 7 bases, leaving 6 bases of the junction unmatched. The CDR3 loop spans 14 amino acids. Germline V lookup: CDR1 SGHRS, CDR2 YFSETQ. Written as DNA, the CDR3 is TGCGCCAGCCTGCGGGCGGGAGGGACAGATACGCAGTATTTT. Translation: CASLRAGGTDTQYF. Supplemented by reference TRBV5-1 and TRBJ2-3, the full variable domain reads KAGVTQTPRYLIKTRGQQVTLSCSPISGHRSVSWYQQTPGQGLQFLFEYFSETQRNKGNFPGRFSGRQFSNSRSEMNVSTLELGDSALYLCASLRAGGTDTQYFGPGTRLTVL.

The chain links TRBV3-1 (or the pseudogene TRBV3-2) to TRBJ1-6; D is perhaps TRBD1 (6 bases). Trimming took off 4 bases at V and 2 bases at J, with 9 bases between the two ends. The CDR3 has 15 amino acids. Germline-derived CDR1 and CDR2 are LGHDT and YNNKEL (reference sequence). CDR3 in amino acids: CASSPQGPYNSPLHF. In nucleotides, the CDR3 is TGTGCCAGCAGCCCACAGGGTCCCTATAATTCACCCCTCCACTTT.

The chain recombines TRBV4-2 with TRBJ2-2; 10 positions agree with TRBD2. This CDR3 is 17 amino acids long. The germline gives CDR1 LGHNA, CDR2 YNFKEQ. Trimming cost V 1 base and J 8 bases; bases outside gene matches: 10. Here the CDR3 DNA reads TGTGCCAGCAGCCAAGCCGCACATACTAGCGGGGAAGGGGAGCTGTTTTTT. This translates into CASSQAAHTSGEGELFF.

This CDR3 reads CASSEGGYEQFF. As DNA, the CDR3 is TGTGCCAGCAGTGAAGGGGGCTATGAGCAGTTCTTC. V and J are TRBV2 and TRBJ2-1; TRBD1 is a possible D gene (5 bases). Looked up from germline, CDR1 is SNHLY and CDR2 is FYNNEI. CDR3 length: 12 residues. V lost 1 base to trimming and J lost 8 bases, with 6 bases between them.

The chain carries TRBV6-6 and TRBJ2-7; D might be TRBD1 (5 bases). This CDR3 is 14 amino acids long. Per the germline V gene, CDR1 is MNHNY and CDR2 is SVGAGI (reference sequence). The germline V and J ends were trimmed by 5 bases and 4 bases, with 15 bases remaining between them. The CDR3 DNA sequence: TGTGCCAGCAGTACGAACGACAGATTATACGAGCAGTACGTC. It is translated as CASSTNDRLYEQYV.

The chain uses TRBV5-1 and TRBJ2-1; 8 bases agree with TRBD1. V was pared by 4 bases and J by 10 bases, with 7 bases of the junction left unmatched. From germline, CDR1 is SGHRS and CDR2 YFSETQ. The CDR3 contains 13 residues. CDR3 nucleotides: TGCGCCAGCAGCGGGATTACAGGGGGGGAGCAGTTCTTC. This sequence encodes CASSGITGGEQFF.

V gene TRBV11-2 combines with J gene TRBJ2-3, with 13 bases fitting TRBD2. V dropped 1 base and J dropped 5; count of bases not matched to a gene: 6. CDR3 size: 17 residues. From germline, CDR1 is SGHAT and CDR2 FQNNGV. Here the CDR3 reads CASSLGLAGGSIDTQYF. The CDR3, as DNA: TGTGCCAGCAGCTTAGGACTAGCGGGGGGTAGTATAGATACGCAGTATTTT.